This T cell receptor beta chain appears in the sequencing data of a study of vaccination and CD4 T cells after COVID-19. For the study at large: The authors exposed cells to overlapping spike peptides derived from SARS-CoV-2, HCoV-NL63, HCoV-OC43 and HCoV-229E.

Oncomine TCR Beta short-read sequencing was applied to DNA from cultured CD4+ T cells. Via MiXCR, TCRdb re-called the PCR reads, giving one row per CDR3 protein. The profile shows 16,000 or so distinct CDR3 sequences, about 45% of them singletons. The time point is: late sampling 161 to 241 days after vaccination in a few convalescent patients. Treatment given: approximately nine-day PBMC culture with coronavirus spike peptide pools or control peptides (ViraFEST assay). Of note for this clonotype: Its matching antigen is unknown.

The material sequenced was CD4+ T cells from blood, cultured in vitro, taken about 7 months after SARS-CoV-2 vaccination. The TCR originated in a human donor who had recovered from COVID-19.

This CDR3 reads CASSSTTMDSYEQYF. DNA for the CDR3: TGTGCCAGCAGTTCTACAACAATGGACAGCTACGAGCAGTACTTC. The chain carries TRBV12-3 or TRBV12-4 and TRBJ2-7; TRBD1 might be the D (6 bases). The CDR3 is made up of 15 amino acids. Trimming removed 4 bases from V and 3 bases from J, with 16 bases in between.